The entry below describes one T cell receptor beta chain. This sample is part of a study of radiotherapy plus CTLA-4 blockade in lung cancer. CDR1 is GTSNPN and CDR2 is SVGIG in the germline V gene (reference sequence). CDR3 length equals 12 residues. The V and J ends lost 2 bases and 2 bases respectively, with 5 bases between them. Only in-frame clones appear in the TCRdb table, and some are missing; sequencing was by immunoSEQ multiplex PCR. The sample has 75,000 or so clones; roughly three quarters are singletons. The sequenced sample was peripheral blood, obtained from a patient treated with radiotherapy plus ipilimumab. The gene calls are TRBV30 and TRBJ2-3; D is ambiguous. This TCR came from a human donor with non-small cell lung cancer who had a complete response to radiotherapy plus ipilimumab. The CDR3 loop is CAWSLTTDTQYF. The CDR3 nucleotides read TGTGCCTGGAGTCTGACCACAGATACGCAGTATTTT.